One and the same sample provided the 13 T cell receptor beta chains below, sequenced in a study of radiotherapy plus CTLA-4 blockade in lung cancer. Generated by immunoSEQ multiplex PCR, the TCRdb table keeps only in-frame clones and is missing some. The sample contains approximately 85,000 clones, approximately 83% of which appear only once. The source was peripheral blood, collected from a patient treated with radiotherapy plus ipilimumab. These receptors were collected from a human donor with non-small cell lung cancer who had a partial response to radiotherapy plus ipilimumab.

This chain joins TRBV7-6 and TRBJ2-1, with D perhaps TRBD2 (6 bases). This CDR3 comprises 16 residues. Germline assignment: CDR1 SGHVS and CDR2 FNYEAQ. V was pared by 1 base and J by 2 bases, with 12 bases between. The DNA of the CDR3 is TGTGCCAGCAGCTTAGTCGGGACTCCAACCTACAATGAGCAGTTCTTC. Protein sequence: CASSLVGTPTYNEQFF.

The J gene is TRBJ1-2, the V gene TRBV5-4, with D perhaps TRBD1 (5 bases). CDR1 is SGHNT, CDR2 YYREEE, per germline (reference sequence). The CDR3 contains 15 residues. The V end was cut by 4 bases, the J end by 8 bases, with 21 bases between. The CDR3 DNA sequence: TGTGCCAGCAGCCCACCCGGGACTGGGAGAGGGGGCTACACCTTC. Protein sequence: CASSPPGTGRGGYTF.

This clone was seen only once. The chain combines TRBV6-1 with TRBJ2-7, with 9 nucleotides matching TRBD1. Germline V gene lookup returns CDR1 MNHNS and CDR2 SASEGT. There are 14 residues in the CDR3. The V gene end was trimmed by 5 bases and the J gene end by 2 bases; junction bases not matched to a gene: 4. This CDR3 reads CASSPGTGPYEQYF. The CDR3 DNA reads TGTGCCAGCAGTCCCGGGACAGGGCCCTACGAGCAGTACTTC.

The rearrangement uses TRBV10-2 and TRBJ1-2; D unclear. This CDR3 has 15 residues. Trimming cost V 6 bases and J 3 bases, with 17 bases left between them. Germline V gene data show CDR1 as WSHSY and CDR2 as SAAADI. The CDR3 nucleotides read TGCGCCAGCAGCCATCGTGCGGGGATCTACTATGGCTACACCTTC. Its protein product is CASSHRAGIYYGYTF.

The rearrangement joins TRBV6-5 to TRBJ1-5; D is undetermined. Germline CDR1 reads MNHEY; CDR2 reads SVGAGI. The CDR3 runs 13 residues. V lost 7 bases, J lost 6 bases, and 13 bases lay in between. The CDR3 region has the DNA TGTGCCAGCACTCACCAAGGCGGTCAGCCCCAGCATTTT. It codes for CASTHQGGQPQHF.

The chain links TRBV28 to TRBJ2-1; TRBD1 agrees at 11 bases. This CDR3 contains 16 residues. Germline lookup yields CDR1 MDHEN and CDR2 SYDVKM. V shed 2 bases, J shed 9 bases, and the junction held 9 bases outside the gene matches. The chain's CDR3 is CASSLLPGQGAGEQFF. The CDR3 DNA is TGTGCCAGCAGTTTACTCCCCGGACAGGGGGCGGGTGAGCAGTTCTTC.

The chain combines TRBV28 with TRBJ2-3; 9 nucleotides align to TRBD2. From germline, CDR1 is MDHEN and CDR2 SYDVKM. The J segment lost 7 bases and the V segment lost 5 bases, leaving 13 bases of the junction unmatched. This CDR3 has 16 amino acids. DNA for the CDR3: TGTGCCAGCAGTCCCCTCAGCGGGGGGATGGGAAATACGCAGTATTTT. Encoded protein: CASSPLSGGMGNTQYF.

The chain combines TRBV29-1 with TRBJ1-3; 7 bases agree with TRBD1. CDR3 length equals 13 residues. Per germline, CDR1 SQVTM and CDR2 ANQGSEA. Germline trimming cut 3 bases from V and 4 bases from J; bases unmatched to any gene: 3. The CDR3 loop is CSVDRQGGNTIYF. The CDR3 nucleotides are TGCAGCGTTGATCGACAGGGAGGAAACACCATATATTTT.

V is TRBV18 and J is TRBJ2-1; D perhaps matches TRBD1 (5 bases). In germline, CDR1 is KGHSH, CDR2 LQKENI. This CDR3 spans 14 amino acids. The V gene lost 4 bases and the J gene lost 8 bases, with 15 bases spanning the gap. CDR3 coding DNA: TGTGCCAGCTCACAAATCCCAGGGTCCCATGAGCAGTTCTTC. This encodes CASSQIPGSHEQFF.

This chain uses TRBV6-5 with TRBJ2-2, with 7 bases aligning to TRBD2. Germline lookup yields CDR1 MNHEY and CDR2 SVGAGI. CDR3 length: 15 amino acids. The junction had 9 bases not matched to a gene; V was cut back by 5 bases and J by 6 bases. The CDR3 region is CASSPPPGLAGELFF. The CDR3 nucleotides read TGTGCCAGCAGTCCACCGCCTGGACTAGCCGGGGAGCTGTTTTTT.

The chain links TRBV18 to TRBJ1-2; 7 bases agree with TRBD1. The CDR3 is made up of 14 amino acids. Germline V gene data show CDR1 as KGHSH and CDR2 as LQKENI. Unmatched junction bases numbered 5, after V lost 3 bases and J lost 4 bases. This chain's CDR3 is CASSPGTDLYGYTF. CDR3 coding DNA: TGTGCCAGCTCACCCGGGACAGATCTCTATGGCTACACCTTC.

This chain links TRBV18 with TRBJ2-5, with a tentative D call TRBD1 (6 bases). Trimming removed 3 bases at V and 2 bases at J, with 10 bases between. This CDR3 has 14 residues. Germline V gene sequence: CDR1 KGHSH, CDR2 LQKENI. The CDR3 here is CASSPQGQQETQYF. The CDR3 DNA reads TGTGCCAGCTCACCCCAGGGACAACAAGAGACCCAGTACTTC.

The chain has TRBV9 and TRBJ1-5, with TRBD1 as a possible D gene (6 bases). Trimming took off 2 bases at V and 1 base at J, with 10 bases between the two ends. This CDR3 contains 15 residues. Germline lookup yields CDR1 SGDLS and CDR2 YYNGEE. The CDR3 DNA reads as TGTGCCAGCAGCGTTTCTGGGGGCAGCAATCAGCCCCAGCATTTT. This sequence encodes CASSVSGGSNQPQHF.